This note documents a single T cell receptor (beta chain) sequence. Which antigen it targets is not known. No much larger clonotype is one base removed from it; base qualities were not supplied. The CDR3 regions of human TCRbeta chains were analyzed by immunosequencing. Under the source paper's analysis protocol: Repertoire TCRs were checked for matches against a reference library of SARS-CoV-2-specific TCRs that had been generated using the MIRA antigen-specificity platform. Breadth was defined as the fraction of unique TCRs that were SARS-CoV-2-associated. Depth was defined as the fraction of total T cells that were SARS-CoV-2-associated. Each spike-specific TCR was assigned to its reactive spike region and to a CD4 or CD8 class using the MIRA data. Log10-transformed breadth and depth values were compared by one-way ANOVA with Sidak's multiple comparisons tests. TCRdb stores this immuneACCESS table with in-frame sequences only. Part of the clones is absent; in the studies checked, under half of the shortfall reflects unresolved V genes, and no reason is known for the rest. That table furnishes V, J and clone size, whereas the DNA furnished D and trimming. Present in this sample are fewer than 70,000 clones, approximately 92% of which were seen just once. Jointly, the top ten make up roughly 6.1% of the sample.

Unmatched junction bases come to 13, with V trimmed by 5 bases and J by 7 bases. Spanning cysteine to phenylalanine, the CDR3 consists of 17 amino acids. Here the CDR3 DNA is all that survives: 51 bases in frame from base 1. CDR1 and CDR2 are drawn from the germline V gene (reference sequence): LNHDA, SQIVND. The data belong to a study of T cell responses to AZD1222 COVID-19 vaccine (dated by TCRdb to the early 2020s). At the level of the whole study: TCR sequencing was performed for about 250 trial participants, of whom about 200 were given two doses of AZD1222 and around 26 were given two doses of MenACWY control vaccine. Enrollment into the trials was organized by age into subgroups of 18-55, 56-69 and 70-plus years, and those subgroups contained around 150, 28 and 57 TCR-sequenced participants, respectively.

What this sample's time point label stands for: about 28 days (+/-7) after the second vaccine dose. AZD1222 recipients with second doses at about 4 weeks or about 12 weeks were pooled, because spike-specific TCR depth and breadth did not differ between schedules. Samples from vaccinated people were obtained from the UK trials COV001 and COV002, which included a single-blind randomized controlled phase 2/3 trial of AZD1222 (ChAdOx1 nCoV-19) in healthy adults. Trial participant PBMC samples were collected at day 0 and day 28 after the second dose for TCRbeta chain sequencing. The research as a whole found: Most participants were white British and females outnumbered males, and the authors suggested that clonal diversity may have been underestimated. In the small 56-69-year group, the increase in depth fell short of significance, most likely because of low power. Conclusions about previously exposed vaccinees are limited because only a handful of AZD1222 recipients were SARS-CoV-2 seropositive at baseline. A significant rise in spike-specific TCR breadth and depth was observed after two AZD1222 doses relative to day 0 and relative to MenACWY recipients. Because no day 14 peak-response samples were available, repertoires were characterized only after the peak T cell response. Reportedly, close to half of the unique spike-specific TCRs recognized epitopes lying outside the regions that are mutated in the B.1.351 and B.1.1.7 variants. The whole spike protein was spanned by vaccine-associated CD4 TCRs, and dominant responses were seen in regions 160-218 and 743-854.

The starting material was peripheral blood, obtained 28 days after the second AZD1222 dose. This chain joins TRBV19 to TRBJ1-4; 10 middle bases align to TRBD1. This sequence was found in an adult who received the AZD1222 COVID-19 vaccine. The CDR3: CASSPPLSGTGVEKLFF. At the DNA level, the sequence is TGTGCCAGTAGTCCTCCGCTCTCCGGGACAGGGGTTGAAAAACTGTTTTTT.